This TCR beta chain was captured by sequencing in a study of read filtering for tumor transcriptome and immune sequencing. The overall study: Patients were 17 male and approximately 14 female, mean age 65.9 years, range about 40 to 85. RNA-seq yielded only roughly 75 to 1,300 TCR reads, IR-seq about 4 to 10.27 million. Study conclusions and caveats: Approximately 87% of IR-seq clonotypes had a single read, yet these held 3.5% to 4.5% of reads.

Germline CDR1 DFQATT, CDR2 SNEGSKA (reference sequence). Trimming took 3 bases from V and 3 from J, leaving 14 bases between them. The CDR3 is 15 amino acids. At the time of active disease, bone marrow was collected from every patient. This library used around 400 ng RNA and molecular barcoded adaptors spanning alpha/delta and beta/gamma chains. TCRdb redid the calling of the reads with MiXCR, one entry per CDR3 protein. Of tens of thousands of distinct CDR3 sequences in the sample, around 20% were seen once. This clonotype was picked up many times. No antigen is known for it. The receptor's source is a donor aged 40 or over with multiple myeloma. Sequencing was performed on a population of CD138-negative cells sorted from bone marrow. The chain couples TRBV20-1 to TRBJ2-2, with D maybe TRBD2 (6 bases). This CDR3 is CSASSGVRDTGELFF. The DNA of the CDR3 is TGCAGTGCTAGTTCGGGGGTTAGGGACACCGGGGAGCTGTTTTTT.